Following are 13 T cell receptor beta chains from one sample sequenced in a study of blood T cells in healthy people across ages. Primers used in a second PCR of about 7 to 12 cycles were a sample-barcoded 5' primer and a J-beta primer mix. TCRdb analysed the 5' RACE reads with MiXCR anew, one entry per CDR3 protein. The sample has some 730,000 distinct CDR3 sequences, about 24% seen once. The specimen was blood. All receptors come from a man between 65 and 80 years old in good health.

The chain carries TRBV7-8 and TRBJ2-3; 8 bases align to TRBD2. Trimming at V came to 4 bases and at J to 2 bases, leaving 8 bases not matched to a gene. In germline, CDR1 is SGHVS, CDR2 FQNEAQ. CDR3 size: 16 residues. CDR3 loop: CASSSSPGRATDTQYF. The CDR3, as DNA: TGTGCCAGCAGCTCGTCCCCCGGGAGGGCCACAGATACGCAGTATTTT.

In this sample, this clonotype turned up many times. The chain combines TRBV14 with TRBJ2-5, with TRBD2 matching 12 bases. Looked up from germline, CDR1 is SGHDN and CDR2 is FVKESK. Germline trimming cut 4 bases from V and 5 bases from J; bases unmatched to any gene: 2. This CDR3 region has 14 residues. CDR3 protein: CASSRGLAGETQYF. The CDR3 DNA reads TGTGCCAGCAGCCGAGGACTAGCGGGGGAGACCCAGTACTTC.

About this clonotype itself: Likely a read error: the CDR3 ends without its conserved phenylalanine or tryptophan. V is TRBV12-3 or TRBV12-4 and J is TRBJ2-3, with D unresolved. Between the trimmed V and J ends, which lost 7 bases and 4 bases, there was a span of 6 bases. The CDR3 totals 11 residues. The CDR3 region has the DNA TGTGCCAGCAAAGTCGCAGATACGCAGTATTCT. This sequence encodes CASKVADTQYS.

This clonotype was observed a few times. The J gene is TRBJ2-7, the V gene TRBV10-3; 11 bases align to TRBD2. Germline V CDR1 and CDR2: ENHRY, SYGVKD. With V trimmed by 3 bases and J by 4 bases, 11 bases remained unmatched. This CDR3 is built from 17 residues. CDR3 residues: CAISEVGVTSGGYEQYF. The DNA for the CDR3 is TGTGCCATCAGTGAAGTAGGTGTTACTAGCGGGGGTTACGAGCAGTACTTC.

V gene TRBV5-1 combines with J gene TRBJ2-1; a possible D gene is TRBD2 (5 bases). CDR3 size: 16 residues. Trimming pared 2 bases from V and 1 base from J, leaving 13 bases between. Germline V lookup: CDR1 SGHRS, CDR2 YFSETQ. The CDR3 nucleotides are TGCGCCAGCAGCTTCGAGGGTAGCGAGTCCTACAATGAGCAGTTCTTC. It codes for CASSFEGSESYNEQFF.

This clonotype was found a few times. The chain couples TRBV7-6 to TRBJ2-7; D perhaps matches TRBD2 (6 bases). With 5 bases removed from V and 1 base from J, the gap between germline ends came to 12 bases. The CDR3 consists of 14 residues. Germline CDR1 is SGHVS and CDR2 is FNYEAQ. CDR3 amino acids: CASSTLAASYEQYF. CDR3 nucleotide sequence: TGTGCCAGCAGCACCTTAGCGGCATCCTACGAGCAGTACTTC. Together with reference TRBV7-6 and TRBJ2-7, the CDR3 gives the full variable domain: GAGVSQSPRYKVTKRGQDVALRCDPISGHVSLYWYRQALGQGPEFLTYFNYEAQQDKSGLPNDRFSAERPEGSISTLTIQRTEQRDSAMYRCASSTLAASYEQYFGPGTRLTVT.

This chain links TRBV20-1 with TRBJ2-3; D unresolved. V lost 6 bases and J lost 5, with 15 bases in between. The CDR3 loop spans 13 amino acids. Germline V gene data show CDR1 as DFQATT and CDR2 as SNEGSKA (reference sequence). The CDR3 DNA reads as TGCAGTGCCCAACTTAGGGTAGGAGATACGCAGTATTTT. Amino acid sequence: CSAQLRVGDTQYF.

The chain is built from TRBV24-1 and TRBJ2-3; D unresolved. V was clipped by 10 bases and J by 0 bases, with 10 bases between them. Per germline, CDR1 KGHDR and CDR2 SFDVKD. The CDR3 runs 13 residues. CDR3 nucleotides: TGTGCCACTGAATCTACTAGCACAGATACGCAGTATTTT. It codes for CATESTSTDTQYF.

V usage is TRBV10-2 and J usage is TRBJ2-3; D gene uncertain. The CDR3 loop spans 14 amino acids. V was trimmed by 2 bases and J by 2 bases, leaving 8 bases between them. The germline gives CDR1 WSHSY, CDR2 SAAADI. The CDR3 reads CASSEDGSTDTQYF. Here the CDR3 DNA reads TGCGCCAGCAGTGAGGACGGCTCCACAGATACGCAGTATTTT.

The chain recombines TRBV6-5 with TRBJ2-3, with D possibly matching TRBD1 (6 bases). CDR3 length: 15 residues. V lost 2 bases and J lost 2, with 11 bases in between. CDR1 and CDR2 (germline): MNHEY, SVGAGI. As DNA, the CDR3 is TGTGCCAGCAGTTACGGGACACGATACACAGATACGCAGTATTTT. Encoded protein: CASSYGTRYTDTQYF.

This clonotype was seen a few times. The V and J genes are TRBV7-2 and TRBJ2-2, with TRBD2 identical over 11 bases. The junction had 8 bases not matched to a gene; V was cut back by 5 bases and J by 6 bases. This CDR3 comprises 16 residues. Germline CDR1 and CDR2: SGHTA and FQGNSA. CDR3 sequence (DNA): TGTGCCAGCAGCCCCCGACTAGCGGGGTTATCCGGGGAGCTGTTTTTT. Protein: CASSPRLAGLSGELFF.

The chain has TRBV5-1 and TRBJ1-1; D not resolved. V dropped 1 base and J dropped 1 base, with 11 bases sitting between them. This CDR3 region has 15 residues. Germline V gives CDR1 SGHRS, CDR2 YFSETQ. The DNA of the CDR3 is TGCGCCAGCAGCTTGTTTCCTCCCCCGAACACTGAAGCTTTCTTT. Translated: CASSLFPPPNTEAFF.

This clonotype was picked up a small number of times. V gene TRBV20-1 combines with J gene TRBJ2-1, with 8 bases lining up with TRBD1. The germline V gene encodes CDR1 DFQATT and CDR2 SNEGSKA (reference sequence). The CDR3 runs to 14 residues. Losses at the gene ends were 6 bases for V and 5 bases for J; bases not matched to a gene: 9. The CDR3 DNA follows: TGCAGTGCGCCGACAGGGGCCATTAACAATGAGCAGTTCTTC. Residues: CSAPTGAINNEQFF.